The rows below give T cell receptor beta chains drawn from one sample of a study of shared clonotypes between healthy human individuals. Some clones are missing from TCRdb's copy, which holds only in-frame ones; the method was immunoSEQ multiplex PCR. The profile shows 740,000 or so clones, roughly 73% of them singletons. The specimen was memory CD4+ T cells sorted from blood. The receptors were sampled from a woman aged 25 to 39 in good health. CDR3s include the opening cysteine and the closing phenylalanine or tryptophan. Each record gives: clone size, D gene, V gene, J gene, CDR3 DNA, CDR3 protein. D genes are given only for firm matches. Size is stated for part of the rows, as once, few or many counts, or as a class when the clone is expanded.

>few|NA|TRBV19|TRBJ1-5
TGTGCCAGTACCAACCGGGGGGGTGGGAATCAGCCCCAGCATTTT
CASTNRGGGNQPQHF
>NA|TRBD2|TRBV5-1|TRBJ2-1
TGCGCCAGCAGCCAGGGACTAGCGGACCTCTCCTACAATGAGCAGTTCTTC
CASSQGLADLSYNEQFF
>NA|NA|TRBV4-1|TRBJ1-1
TGCGCCAGCAGCCAAGTCTCCAGGATGAACACTGAAGCTTTCTTT
CASSQVSRMNTEAFF
>NA|TRBD2|TRBV7-8|TRBJ2-1
TGTGCCAGCAGCTTAGGTAGCGGGAGGGCCCCGCAGTTCTTC
CASSLGSGRAPQFF
>NA|NA|TRBV7-3|TRBJ1-4
TGTGCCAGCAGCTTAACGGTACGGGGAAGTGAAAAACTGTTTTTT
CASSLTVRGSEKLFF
>few|NA|TRBV19|TRBJ1-1
TGTGCCAGTAGAGTTTACAGGGACACTGAAGCTTTCTTT
CASRVYRDTEAFF
>once|NA|TRBV4-1|TRBJ1-6
TGCGCCAGCAGCCAAGCGGGACAACCCAATTCACCCCTCCACTTT
CASSQAGQPNSPLHF
>NA|NA|TRBV9|TRBJ1-4
TGTGCCAGCAGCGTAGACCTGACTAATGAAAAACTGTTTTTT
CASSVDLTNEKLFF
>NA|TRBD2|TRBV28|TRBJ2-1
TGTGCCAGCAGCGCCGGACTAGCGGCGTACAATGAGCAGTTCTTC
CASSAGLAAYNEQFF
>NA|NA|TRBV9|TRBJ2-1
TGTGCCAGCAGCACTCCCCCGTTTGGGGATGAGCAGTTCTTC
CASSTPPFGDEQFF
>few|NA|TRBV29-1|TRBJ2-7
TGCAGCGTTGAAGAGGCCATACAAGGAAGCTCCTACGAGCAGTACTTC
CSVEEAIQGSSYEQYF
>NA|NA|TRBV7-2|TRBJ2-1
TGTGCCAGCAGCCTCTTATACAATGAGCAGTTCTTC
CASSLLYNEQFF
>NA|NA|TRBV6-1|TRBJ2-6
TGTGCCAGCAGTGACACGCACTCTGGGGCCAACGTCCTGACTTTC
CASSDTHSGANVLTF
>NA|NA|TRBV5-1|TRBJ2-5
TGCGCCAGCAGCTTCCGGGGGGCGCTTGAAGAGACCCAGTACTTC
CASSFRGALEETQYF
>few|TRBD1|TRBV2|TRBJ2-1
TGTGCCAGCAGTGGGGGCTTCAGGGGGCAAGAGCAGTTCTTC
CASSGGFRGQEQFF
>NA|NA|TRBV7-2|TRBJ1-5
TGTGCCAGCAGCTTAGGGAGACTCAATCAGCCCCAGCATTTT
CASSLGRLNQPQHF
>NA|TRBD2|TRBV11-3|TRBJ2-3
TGTGCCAGCAGCCGGACGAGCGGGAGAAGGGATACGCAGTATTTT
CASSRTSGRRDTQYF
>NA|NA|TRBV18|TRBJ1-1
TGTGCCAGCTCACCAGGTCCGCACAAGCCGACGGGCACTGAAGCTTTCTTT
CASSPGPHKPTGTEAFF
>NA|TRBD1|TRBV5-1|TRBJ1-2
TGCGCCAGCAGCCCGGGACAGGGGCACTATGGCTACACCTTC
CASSPGQGHYGYTF
>NA|NA|TRBV27|TRBJ2-7
TGTGCCAGCAGTTTATCAAGCGGCCCGGCCTACGAGCAGTACTTC
CASSLSSGPAYEQYF
>NA|NA|TRBV27|TRBJ1-5
TGTGCCAGCAGCCCGGTTCGAGGGGTGCATCAGCCCCAGCATTTT
CASSPVRGVHQPQHF
>once|NA|TRBV28|TRBJ1-5
TGTGCCAGCAGTACGGATAGCAATCAGCCCCAGCATTTT
CASSTDSNQPQHF
>NA|NA|TRBV19|TRBJ1-5
TGTGCCAGTAGTATTACAGCCGGTGAGCCCCAGCATTTT
CASSITAGEPQHF
>NA|TRBD2|TRBV27|TRBJ2-7
TGTGCCAGCAGTCGCTGGGGTAGCGGGACTATCTCCGAGCAGTACTTC
CASSRWGSGTISEQYF
>NA|TRBD1|TRBV7-9|TRBJ2-7
TGTGCCAGCAGCCTCGACAGGGGTGGGCGCGAGCAGTACTTC
CASSLDRGGREQYF
>NA|NA|TRBV6-5|TRBJ1-2
TGTGCCAGCAATCCACTCCAGACAGGAGGTGGCTACACCTTC
CASNPLQTGGGYTF
>once|NA|TRBV20-1|TRBJ2-3
TGCAGTGCTCGATATGTGGATACGCAGTATTTT
CSARYVDTQYF
>NA|NA|TRBV19|TRBJ2-3
TGTGCCACTCGCACCCGCGGGCGGGGCACAGATACGCAGTATTTT
CATRTRGRGTDTQYF
>NA|NA|TRBV11-2|TRBJ1-1
TGTGCCAGCAGCAATTCGGGGGGTTTGACTGAAGCTTTCTTT
CASSNSGGLTEAFF
>NA|NA|TRBV11-2|TRBJ2-7
TGTGCCAGCAGCTCTCAACAGGGAGGGATCTTTGACGAGCAGTACTTC
CASSSQQGGIFDEQYF
>once|TRBD1|TRBV7-9|TRBJ2-2
TGTGCCAGCAGCTTAGAATTCGGGACAGGTAACACCGGGGAGCTGTTTTTT
CASSLEFGTGNTGELFF